This TCR beta chain was found in a study of brain T cells in children with intractable seizures. This clone was seen a handful of times. Its antigen is undetermined. The time point was: blood from clinic visit 5 months post-surgery; TSC patient then seizure free. Whole-study results and caveats: Patients' HCMV serostatus was unknown; virus specificity rests on CDR3 similarity alone.

V dropped 3 bases and J dropped 3 bases, with 11 bases sitting between them. The length of the CDR3 is 15 residues. Germline CDR1 KGHSH, CDR2 LQKENI. Measured with immunoSEQ multiplex PCR; TCRdb has only the in-frame clones, and not every one. The table lists 300,000 to 400,000 clones, over 90% of them singletons. This clonotype was sampled from a boy under three years old with tuberous sclerosis and intractable seizures. The starting material was peripheral blood, obtained more than 4 months after surgery. V usage is TRBV18 and J usage is TRBJ2-2, with D possibly TRBD1 on 7 matching bases. The CDR3 nucleotides read TGTGCCAGCTCACCGACAGGGACTTACACCGGGGAGCTGTTTTTT. Translation gives CASSPTGTYTGELFF.